This T cell receptor (beta chain) was sequenced in a study of T cells in Graves' hyperthyroidism and ophthalmopathy. V lost 4 bases and J lost 2, with 18 bases in between. The CDR3 loop spans 15 amino acids. Germline CDR1 is GTSNPN and CDR2 is SVGIG (reference sequence). Hyperthyroidism was newly diagnosed in patients aged 18 to 65 (duration under 2 months). Regions amplified from RNA transcripts were the TCR beta CDR3 regions. TCR CDR3 underwent first-round RT-PCR with the HTBI primer set. TCRdb itself ran the multiplex PCR reads through MiXCR, one entry per CDR3 protein. The sample consists of roughly 700,000 distinct CDR3 sequences, approximately 14% of them appearing once.

The clonotype comes from a young woman with Graves' hyperthyroidism. The source material was blood. The chain is built from TRBV30 and TRBJ2-7, with D possibly matching TRBD1 (6 bases). CDR3 sequence reads: CAWTKGQGPPYEQYF. The CDR3 coding sequence is TGTGCCTGGACGAAGGGGCAGGGGCCTCCCTACGAGCAGTACTTC.